What follows are 27 T cell receptor beta chains derived from one specimen sequenced in a study of blood T cell repertoires in COVID-19. Sequenced by immunoSEQ multiplex PCR; TCRdb stores in-frame clones only, minus some. The sample shows 60,000 to 70,000 clones, roughly four fifths of them seen only once. Sequencing was carried out using peripheral blood. These receptors came from a woman aged 80 or over with acute or convalescent COVID-19.

This clone showed up just once. This chain joins TRBV27 and TRBJ1-1; D remains unclear. V was pared by 6 bases and J by 5 bases, with 10 bases between. CDR1 is MNHEY and CDR2 is SMNVEV in the germline V gene (reference sequence). The length of the CDR3 is 12 residues. This chain's CDR3 is CASSTGRTEAFF. The CDR3 nucleotides are TGTGCCAGCAGCACCGGTCGGACTGAAGCTTTCTTT.

CDR3 nucleotide sequence: TGTGCCAGCAGCCAAGTAAGAGGGAGCTATGGCTACACCTTC. As protein: CASSQVRGSYGYTF. This chain uses TRBV3-1 (or the pseudogene TRBV3-2) with TRBJ1-2; D not certain. Trimming cost V 1 base and J 4 bases, with 10 bases left between them. Germline assignment: CDR1 LGHDT and CDR2 YNNKEL (reference sequence). The CDR3 runs 14 residues.

The chain has TRBV27 and TRBJ1-5; 10 positions agree with TRBD1. The CDR3 runs 18 residues. The V gene's germline CDR1 is MNHEY and CDR2 SMNVEV (reference sequence). V lost 1 base to trimming and J lost 7 bases; unmatched junction nucleotides: 13. The CDR3 bases are TGTGCCAGCAGTTTATTCCTACCCTCCGGGACAGGGGACCAGCCCCAGCATTTT. Residues: CASSLFLPSGTGDQPQHF.

The V call is TRBV4-1, the J call TRBJ2-1; 8 positions match TRBD2. Losses at the gene ends were 0 bases for V and 8 bases for J; bases not matched to a gene: 12. The CDR3 runs 17 residues. Germline CDR1 and CDR2: MGHRA and YSYEKL. This chain's CDR3 is CASSQDRSAGGFDEQFF. The CDR3 nucleotides read TGCGCCAGCAGCCAAGATCGCTCCGCGGGAGGTTTCGATGAGCAGTTCTTC.

J is TRBJ2-7 and V is TRBV6-5; perhaps TRBD1 as D (6 bases). CDR1 is MNHEY and CDR2 is SVGAGI in the germline V gene. V lost 6 bases and J 3 bases, leaving 18 bases between the germline ends. CDR3 length: 15 amino acids. CDR3 DNA: TGTGCCAGCAGACAAGCCGGGACACTTAACTACGAGCAGTACTTC. Protein sequence: CASRQAGTLNYEQYF.

The chain employs TRBV5-1 and TRBJ2-5, with D possibly being TRBD1 (6 bases). Germline-derived CDR1 and CDR2 are SGHRS and YFSETQ. The V gene lost 1 base and the J gene lost 2 bases, with 12 bases spanning the gap. The CDR3 spans 15 residues. This CDR3 is CASSLWQGNQETQYF. In nucleotides, the CDR3 is TGCGCCAGCAGCTTGTGGCAGGGGAATCAAGAGACCCAGTACTTC.

The chain employs TRBV28 and TRBJ1-5, with D hard to call. Germline assignment: CDR1 MDHEN and CDR2 SYDVKM. The CDR3 contains 12 residues. V lost 4 bases to trimming and J lost 7 bases, with 8 bases between them. The CDR3, as DNA: TGTGCCAGCAGTTCGCGATACCAGCCCCAGCATTTT. It translates to CASSSRYQPQHF.

The CDR3 bases are TGTGCCAGTGGTACTAGCAGCTCCTACAATGAGCAGTTCTTC. Translated: CASGTSSSYNEQFF. The chain recombines TRBV13 with TRBJ2-1; a weak D match, TRBD2 (6 bases). There are 14 residues in the CDR3. Deletions cut 9 bases from V and 0 bases from J, with 12 bases between. From germline, CDR1 is PRHDT and CDR2 FYEKMQ (reference sequence).

V and J are TRBV3-1 (or the pseudogene TRBV3-2) and TRBJ1-2, with D maybe TRBD1 (6 bases). V lost 4 bases to trimming and J lost 2 bases, with 14 bases between them. The CDR3 is made up of 15 amino acids. Germline V gene data show CDR1 as LGHDT and CDR2 as YNNKEL (reference sequence). The CDR3 DNA reads as TGTGCCAGCAGCCTAGAGGGGGGATGGAACTATGGCTACACCTTC. Its protein product is CASSLEGGWNYGYTF.

V usage is TRBV28 and J usage is TRBJ2-7, with TRBD2 as a possible D gene (6 bases). Germline V CDR1 and CDR2: MDHEN, SYDVKM. Trimming stripped 7 bases from V and 6 bases from J, with 19 bases between. The CDR3 contains 14 residues. CDR3 nucleotide sequence: TGTGCCAGCACTCGCCGGACGGAGGGCTCCGAGCAGTACTTC. Encoded protein: CASTRRTEGSEQYF.

This clone showed up just a few times. The rearrangement joins TRBV5-4 to TRBJ1-2, with TRBD1 identical over 9 bases. Germline trimming cut 4 bases from V and 8 bases from J; bases unmatched to any gene: 9. This CDR3 region has 14 residues. The germline V gene encodes CDR1 SGHNT and CDR2 YYREEE (reference sequence). CDR3 sequence reads: CASSAEQGAEGYTF. CDR3 DNA sequence: TGTGCCAGCAGCGCGGAACAGGGGGCGGAAGGCTACACCTTC.

For the CDR3, the DNA is TGCGCCAGCAGCCAAGATCTTACCGGGACTAGCGGGAGGAATGAGCAGTTCTTC. Its protein is CASSQDLTGTSGRNEQFF. The chain is built from TRBV4-3 and TRBJ2-1; 15 nucleotides line up with TRBD2. V trimming: 0 bases; J trimming: 7 bases; junction bases outside the gene matches: 7. The CDR3 is made up of 18 amino acids. Germline loops: CDR1 LGHNA, CDR2 YSLEER.

The chain links TRBV28 to TRBJ1-1, with unresolved D. CDR3 length: 12 residues. Trimming removed 5 bases at V and 6 bases at J, with 10 bases between. Germline CDR1 MDHEN, CDR2 SYDVKM. The CDR3 loop is CASSVQSPEAFF. In DNA form, the CDR3 reads TGTGCCAGCAGTGTACAGTCCCCTGAAGCTTTCTTT. Complete variable domain (other parts from reference TRBV28 and TRBJ1-1): DVKVTQSSRYLVKRTGEKVFLECVQDMDHENMFWYRQDPGLGLRLIYFSYDVKMKEKGDIPEGYSVSREKKERFSLILESASTNQTSMYLCASSVQSPEAFFGQGTRLTVV.

Only a few counts were recorded for this clone. The rearrangement uses TRBV27 and TRBJ2-1; 8 bases align to TRBD2. CDR3 size: 17 residues. Germline V gene lookup returns CDR1 MNHEY and CDR2 SMNVEV (reference sequence). V lost 4 bases, J lost 3 bases, and 11 bases stayed unmatched. The CDR3 nucleotides read TGTGCCAGCAGTTCCCCCCCCGGGAGGGGTAACTACAATGAGCAGTTCTTC. This translates into CASSSPPGRGNYNEQFF.

The gene calls are TRBV3-1 (or the pseudogene TRBV3-2) and TRBJ2-1; D might be TRBD1 (6 bases). Looked up from germline, CDR1 is LGHDT and CDR2 is YNNKEL (reference sequence). The CDR3 runs to 14 residues. Trimming took off 1 base at V and 11 bases at J, with 15 bases between the two ends. The CDR3 nucleotides are TGTGCCAGCAGCCAAGCTCTGGACAGAACCCAGCAGTTCTTC. As protein: CASSQALDRTQQFF.

This sequence joins TRBV19 and TRBJ2-1; 9 nucleotides line up with TRBD2. This CDR3 is 15 amino acids long. Germline V gene sequence: CDR1 LNHDA, CDR2 SQIVND (reference sequence). V dropped 5 bases and J dropped 10; count of bases not matched to a gene: 12. For the CDR3, the DNA is TGTGCCAGTAGTCCCCGCGGGAGGGTCTGGGGGGAGCAGTTCTTC. Encoded protein: CASSPRGRVWGEQFF.

The CDR3: CASSSTGTSRDTQYF. CDR3 DNA: TGTGCCAGCAGCTCTACCGGGACTAGTAGAGATACGCAGTATTTT. The V gene is TRBV7-2, the J gene TRBJ2-3; 8 nucleotides line up with TRBD2. CDR1 and CDR2 (germline): SGHTA, FQGNSA. J lost 5 bases, V lost 4 bases, and 8 bases had no gene match. This CDR3 region has 15 residues. Filled out from reference TRBV7-2 and TRBJ2-3, the complete variable domain reads GAGVSQSPSNKVTEKGKDVELRCDPISGHTALYWYRQSLGQGLEFLIYFQGNSAPDKSGLPSDRFSAERTGGSVSTLTIQRTQQEDSAVYLCASSSTGTSRDTQYFGPGTRLTVL.

The chain links TRBV18 to TRBJ2-7; the D gene is possibly TRBD1 (6 bases). The CDR3 covers 14 residues. V was trimmed by 5 bases and J by 3 bases, leaving 14 bases between them. Per germline, CDR1 KGHSH and CDR2 LQKENI. The CDR3, as DNA: TGTGCCAGCTCATTCCCGGGACAACTCTACGAGCAGTACTTC. It encodes CASSFPGQLYEQYF.

The chain couples TRBV3-1 (or the pseudogene TRBV3-2) to TRBJ2-3, with 10 nucleotides matching TRBD2. V gave up 3 bases and J gave up 4 bases; unmatched junction bases: 7. The CDR3 spans 16 residues. Germline V gives CDR1 LGHDT, CDR2 YNNKEL (reference sequence). The CDR3 DNA sequence: TGTGCCAGCAGCCAGGCTGGGACTAGCGAGGCAGATACGCAGTATTTT. Protein product: CASSQAGTSEADTQYF.

The gene calls are TRBV10-3 and TRBJ1-4, with 10 bases that match TRBD1. Germline CDR1 ENHRY, CDR2 SYGVKD. Trimming took 3 bases from V and 8 from J; bases not matched to a gene: 3. This CDR3 contains 14 residues. The CDR3 DNA sequence: TGTGCCATCAGTGATGGGACAGGGGTGGAAAAACTGTTTTTT. Translating it yields CAISDGTGVEKLFF.

V and J are TRBV9 and TRBJ2-2, with D possibly TRBD2 on 6 matching bases. Germline assignment: CDR1 SGDLS and CDR2 YYNGEE. The CDR3 is 16 residues long. Between the trimmed V and J ends, which lost 4 bases and 0 bases, there was a span of 13 bases. CDR3 DNA: TGTGCCAGCAGCCCCCGCTCGGGGGCGAACACCGGGGAGCTGTTTTTT. Translated: CASSPRSGANTGELFF. Together with reference TRBV9 and TRBJ2-2, the CDR3 gives the full variable domain: DSGVTQTPKHLITATGQRVTLRCSPRSGDLSVYWYQQSLDQGLQFLIQYYNGEERAKGNILERFSAQQFPDLHSELNLSSLELGDSALYFCASSPRSGANTGELFFGEGSRLTVL.

This rearrangement joins TRBV6-6 to TRBJ2-1; the match to TRBD2 covers 8 bases. Germline V gene lookup returns CDR1 MNHNY and CDR2 SVGAGI (reference sequence). With V trimmed by 6 bases and J by 4 bases, 5 bases remained unmatched. CDR3 length equals 14 residues. The CDR3 nucleotides are TGTGCCAGCAGCTCGACTAGCGATTACAATGAGCAGTTCTTC. This gives the protein CASSSTSDYNEQFF.

This rearrangement joins TRBV6-6 to TRBJ2-1; D gene ambiguous. This CDR3 is built from 13 residues. The V gene lost 2 bases and the J gene lost 6 bases, with 8 bases spanning the gap. The germline CDR1 and CDR2 sequences are MNHNY and SVGAGI (reference sequence). This chain's CDR3 is CASSYGSVNEQFF. In DNA form, the CDR3 reads TGTGCCAGCAGTTACGGCTCCGTCAATGAGCAGTTCTTC.

This sequence joins TRBV27 and TRBJ1-2; D is perhaps TRBD1 (6 bases). Looked up from germline, CDR1 is MNHEY and CDR2 is SMNVEV (reference sequence). The V and J ends lost 5 bases and 8 bases respectively, with 15 bases between them. The CDR3 has 13 residues. Here the CDR3 reads CASSLLRGAGYTF. CDR3 in DNA: TGTGCCAGCAGTCTTCTCAGGGGAGCGGGCTACACCTTC.

V usage is TRBV5-5 and J usage is TRBJ1-5; 7 nucleotides match TRBD1. V dropped 2 bases and J dropped 4; count of bases not matched to a gene: 12. The germline V gene encodes CDR1 SGHKS and CDR2 YYEKEE (reference sequence). The CDR3 runs to 17 residues. CDR3 bases: TGTGCCAGCAGCTTCACTTCGTCCGGGACAGCAAATCAGCCCCAGCATTTT. This encodes CASSFTSSGTANQPQHF.

There are a few counts of this clone. V and J are TRBV29-1 and TRBJ1-2; the D is unclear. CDR3 length equals 13 residues. Deletions cut 6 bases from V and 4 bases from J, with 15 bases between. Germline CDR1 reads SQVTM; CDR2 reads ANQGSEA. In nucleotides, the CDR3 is TGCAGCGTCAAACCAAGGGAGGGCTATGGCTACACCTTC. Its protein product is CSVKPREGYGYTF.

The chain carries TRBV27 and TRBJ2-1; 10 nucleotides match TRBD1. V was pared by 2 bases and J by 3 bases, with 16 bases of the junction left unmatched. The CDR3 has 20 amino acids. The germline V gene encodes CDR1 MNHEY and CDR2 SMNVEV (reference sequence). Here the CDR3 DNA reads TGTGCCAGCAGTTTAAGGTGGGCGGGGCTAGGGACAGGGGTCTACAATGAGCAGTTCTTC. This translates into CASSLRWAGLGTGVYNEQFF.